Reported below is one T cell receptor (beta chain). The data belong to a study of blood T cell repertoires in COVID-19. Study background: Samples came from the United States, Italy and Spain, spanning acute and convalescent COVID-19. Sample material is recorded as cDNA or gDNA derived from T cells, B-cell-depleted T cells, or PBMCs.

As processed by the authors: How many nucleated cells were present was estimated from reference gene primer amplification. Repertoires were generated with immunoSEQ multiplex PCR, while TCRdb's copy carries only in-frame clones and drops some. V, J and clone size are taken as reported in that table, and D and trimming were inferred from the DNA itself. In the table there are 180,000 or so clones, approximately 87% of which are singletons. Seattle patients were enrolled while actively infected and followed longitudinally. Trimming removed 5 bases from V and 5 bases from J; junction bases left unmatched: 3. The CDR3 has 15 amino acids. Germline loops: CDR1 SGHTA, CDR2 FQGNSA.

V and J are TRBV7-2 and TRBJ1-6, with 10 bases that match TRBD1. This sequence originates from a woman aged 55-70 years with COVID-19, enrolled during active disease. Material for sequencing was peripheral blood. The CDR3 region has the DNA TGTGCCAGCAGCGTGGACAGGGGGAATAATTCACCCCTCCACTTT. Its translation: CASSVDRGNNSPLHF.